This T cell receptor beta chain was observed in a study of cytomegalovirus exposure and HLA in healthy donors. Study information: For the approximately 360 genotyped donors, roughly 80% fell within the Caucasian-associated ancestry cluster. Study conclusions and caveats: When analyzed later, the rates of TCR association showed variation by HLA locus, with DRB1 the most and HLA-C the fewest. Follow-up analysis seemed to connect common viral pathogens with several of the most significant clusters identified.

J gave up 4 bases and V 5 bases, and 12 bases lay outside the gene matches. The CDR3 sequence is 16 residues long. CDR1 MDHEN and CDR2 SYDVKM come from the germline V gene. On this clone: Its specificity is unknown.

Use of 60 Vbeta and 13 Jbeta primers characterized the PCR. The table came from immunoSEQ multiplex PCR; TCRdb's copy has only in-frame clones and leaves some out. Of about 160,000 clones in the sample, nearly 80% are singletons; the top ten hold around 0.97%. The chain uses TRBV28 and TRBJ2-7; TRBD1 matches 9 bases. The sequencing sample was made of PBMCs. The receptor was isolated from a woman aged 45-65 years in good health and CMV-seropositive. As DNA, the CDR3 is TGTGCCAGCAGTCCCGGGGGACAGGGAGAAAGGTACGAGCAGTACTTC. Protein product: CASSPGGQGERYEQYF.